Listed below are T cell receptor beta chains from one sample, sequenced in a study of neurological immune-mediated disorders. TCRdb used MiXCR to reprocess the 5' RACE reads, holding one entry per CDR3 protein. This sample has 77,000 or so distinct CDR3 sequences, with 9.4% found just once. The specimen was PBMCs. These receptors came from a man aged 45-65 years in good health. Both conserved end residues are part of each CDR3. Each record gives: V gene, J gene, CDR3 protein.

TRBV11-2	TRBJ2-7	CASSLIGAGAHEQYF
TRBV5-1	TRBJ2-7	CASSLDPTGVEQYF
TRBV12-3/TRBV12-4	TRBJ2-6	CASSLGRSSGANVLTF
TRBV11-2	TRBJ2-7	CASSAYDREQYF
TRBV5-1	TRBJ2-5	CASSLSDRVGQETQYF
TRBV20-1	TRBJ1-5	CSARTGYNQPQHF
TRBV6-2/TRBV6-3	TRBJ2-1	CASSYWGLASYNEQFF
TRBV4-2	TRBJ1-4	CASSTDRGDEKLFF
TRBV24-1	TRBJ2-2	CATSDSARETGELFF
TRBV12-3/TRBV12-4	TRBJ1-5	CASRTDSYSNQPQHF
TRBV7-2	TRBJ2-3	CASSQLSSTDTQYF
TRBV12-3/TRBV12-4	TRBJ1-1	CASRYRQGADTEAFF
TRBV9	TRBJ1-2	CASSVGGAANYGYTF
TRBV5-1	TRBJ2-3	CASSPFTGSADTQYF
TRBV20-1	TRBJ2-1	CSATPLAGGLRGSEQFF
TRBV7-8	TRBJ1-2	CASSYRDSRMGFGYTF
TRBV7-8	TRBJ1-5	CASSPSIFQPQHF
TRBV20-1	TRBJ1-1	CSATPGQLIHTEAFF
TRBV5-1	TRBJ2-5	CASSGQLQETQYF
TRBV6-5	TRBJ2-7	CASSYRDSYEQYF
TRBV14	TRBJ2-1	CASSPRGALHEQFF
TRBV5-1	TRBJ1-6	CASSYQVQLSPLHF
TRBV28	TRBJ2-3	CASSLAGGGFTDTQYF
TRBV20-1	TRBJ2-2	CSARVIRSGGQRDTGELFF